This is a list of T cell receptor beta chains from one sample in a study of blood T cell repertoires in COVID-19. TCRdb keeps only in-frame clones here, not all; method: immunoSEQ multiplex PCR. In the table there are hundreds of thousands of clones, roughly 90% of which are singletons. The sample was PBMCs or T cells enriched from blood (not recorded which). The receptor source for this set is a woman younger than 30 with acute COVID-19. Both conserved end residues are part of each CDR3. A D gene is named only where the DNA matches it firmly. Clone sizes are given selectively: once, few, many, or a class where the clone is expanded.

>few|TRBJ2-7|TRBV7-9|TRBD2
CASSLSGRAYEQYF
TGTGCCAGCAGCCTTAGCGGGAGGGCCTACGAGCAGTACTTC
>NA|TRBJ2-7|TRBV3-1/TRBV3-2|NA
CASSQGSGTKQYF
TGTGCCAGCAGCCAAGGTTCAGGTACGAAGCAGTACTTC
>NA|TRBJ2-1|TRBV5-1|NA
CASSLLADGRGNEQFF
TGCGCCAGCAGCCTTCTAGCAGACGGCCGAGGGAATGAGCAGTTCTTC
>NA|TRBJ1-2|TRBV7-8|TRBD1
CASSYAGQGAYGYTF
TGTGCCAGCAGCTACGCGGGACAGGGGGCCTATGGCTACACCTTC
>NA|TRBJ2-5|TRBV3-1/TRBV3-2|TRBD2
CASSQRTSGKETQYF
TGTGCCAGCAGCCAAAGGACTAGCGGCAAAGAGACCCAGTACTTC
>once|TRBJ1-5|TRBV5-5|TRBD1
CASSLARPDRGNQPQHF
TGTGCCAGCAGCTTGGCCCGCCCTGACAGGGGCAATCAGCCCCAGCATTTT
>NA|TRBJ2-7|TRBV4-1|NA
CASSQVPNSYEQYF
TGCGCCAGCAGCCAAGTTCCCAACTCCTACGAGCAGTACTTC
>NA|TRBJ2-3|TRBV4-2|TRBD2
CASSQELAGVDTQYF
TGTGCCAGCAGCCAAGAACTAGCGGGAGTGGATACGCAGTATTTT
>NA|TRBJ2-7|TRBV5-1|TRBD2
CASSLAGLASGSSYEQYF
TGCGCCAGCAGCTTGGCCGGGTTGGCTAGCGGGAGTTCCTACGAGCAGTACTTC
>NA|TRBJ1-1|TRBV18|NA
CASSGVPPGYTEAFF
TGTGCCAGCTCAGGCGTTCCTCCAGGGTACACTGAAGCTTTCTTT
>NA|TRBJ2-5|TRBV2|NA
CASRKQRVETQYF
TGTGCCAGCAGGAAACAGAGGGTTGAGACCCAGTACTTC
>NA|TRBJ1-4|TRBV11-1|TRBD1
CASRRQGAEEKLFF
TGTGCCAGCAGACGACAGGGGGCGGAAGAAAAACTGTTTTTT
>few|TRBJ2-5|TRBV12-2|NA
CASRLGLVVPQETQYF
TGTGCAAGTCGCTTAGGTTTGGTAGTGCCACAAGAGACCCAGTACTTC
>NA|TRBJ1-2|TRBV5-6|NA
CASSHNRVGGYTF
TGTGCCAGCAGCCACAACAGGGTGGGTGGCTACACCTTC
>NA|TRBJ2-1|TRBV7-2|NA
CASSLGELAYTSYYNEQFF
TGTGCCAGCAGCTTAGGTGAGCTAGCCTACACCTCTTACTACAATGAGCAGTTCTTC
>NA|TRBJ2-1|TRBV30|TRBD1
CAWSVGTGAYNEQFF
TGTGCCTGGAGTGTCGGGACAGGGGCGTACAATGAGCAGTTCTTC
>NA|TRBJ2-7|TRBV7-2|TRBD2
CASSFLAGSYEQYF
TGTGCCAGCAGCTTTCTAGCGGGATCCTACGAGCAGTACTTC
>NA|TRBJ2-7|TRBV7-2|TRBD2
CASSSPGLVRQYF
TGTGCCAGCAGCTCACCGGGACTAGTCAGGCAGTACTTC
>NA|TRBJ2-2|TRBV11-3|NA
CASSLLRTGELFF
TGTGCCAGCAGCTTACTACGCACCGGGGAGCTGTTTTTT
>NA|TRBJ1-1|TRBV10-1|NA
CASQARGNTEAFF
TGCGCCAGCCAAGCCCGGGGGAACACTGAAGCTTTCTTT
>NA|TRBJ2-6|TRBV6-5|NA
CASSYSRSSGANVLTF
TGTGCCAGCAGTTACTCGCGAAGCTCTGGGGCCAACGTCCTGACTTTC
>NA|TRBJ2-7|TRBV4-3|TRBD1
CASSQVGDRDHEQYF
TGCGCCAGCAGCCAAGTGGGGGACAGGGACCACGAGCAGTACTTC
>NA|TRBJ2-7|TRBV5-1|NA
CASREGYEQYF
TGCGCCAGCAGGGAGGGCTACGAGCAGTACTTC
>NA|TRBJ1-5|TRBV7-9|TRBD1
CASSLGTGVEPQHF
TGTGCCAGCAGCTTAGGGACAGGGGTCGAGCCCCAGCATTTT
>NA|TRBJ1-4|TRBV27|NA
CASSLVRDTELFF
TGTGCCAGCAGTCTCGTCCGGGACACTGAACTGTTTTTT
>NA|TRBJ2-7|TRBV5-1|NA
CASSFPGSYEQYF
TGCGCCAGCAGCTTCCCGGGCTCCTACGAGCAGTACTTC
>NA|TRBJ2-1|TRBV13|NA
CASSSRTAWEQFF
TGTGCCAGCAGCTCCCGGACAGCCTGGGAGCAGTTCTTC
>NA|TRBJ1-6|TRBV5-5|NA
CASSLTQFENSPLHF
TGTGCCAGCAGCTTAACGCAATTTGAGAATTCACCCCTCCACTTT
>NA|TRBJ1-1|TRBV13|NA
CASSLGQPRRGSLPLEAFF
TGTGCCAGCAGCTTAGGTCAACCTCGGAGGGGATCTCTCCCTCTCGAAGCTTTCTTT
>NA|TRBJ2-2|TRBV14|NA
CASSQPTTTNTGELFF
TGTGCCAGCAGCCAACCGACTACAACGAACACCGGGGAGCTGTTTTTT
>once|TRBJ2-2|TRBV5-1|NA
CASSLTVSNTGELFF
TGCGCCAGCAGCTTGACAGTGTCGAACACCGGGGAGCTGTTTTTT
>NA|TRBJ2-5|TRBV6-1|NA
CASSERGYQETQYF
TGTGCCAGCAGTGAAAGGGGTTACCAAGAGACCCAGTACTTC
>NA|TRBJ1-5|TRBV27|NA
CASRRGANQPQHF
TGTGCCAGCAGACGGGGGGCCAATCAGCCCCAGCATTTT
>NA|TRBJ2-2|TRBV6-6|NA
CASSYPSAANTGELFF
TGTGCCAGCAGTTACCCTAGCGCCGCGAACACCGGGGAGCTGTTTTTT
>NA|TRBJ2-7|TRBV5-5|NA
CASSLRADTYEQYF
TGTGCCAGCAGCTTGCGAGCGGATACCTACGAGCAGTACTTC
>NA|TRBJ2-3|TRBV7-8|TRBD2
CASSLGTSGSKADTQYF
TGTGCCAGCAGCTTGGGGACTAGCGGGAGTAAGGCAGATACGCAGTATTTT
>NA|TRBJ2-2|TRBV4-1|TRBD2
CASSQGPSGSTGELFF
TGCGCCAGCAGCCAAGGTCCTAGCGGGAGCACCGGGGAGCTGTTTTTT
>NA|TRBJ2-7|TRBV18|NA
CASSPYAYEQYF
TGTGCCAGCTCACCTTATGCCTACGAGCAGTACTTC
>few|TRBJ2-5|TRBV10-1|TRBD1
CASSEQGQAKETQYF
TGCGCCAGCAGTGAGCAGGGACAGGCCAAAGAGACCCAGTACTTC
>NA|TRBJ1-3|TRBV4-1|TRBD1
CASSHPGTGGSGNTIYF
TGCGCCAGCAGCCATCCCGGGACAGGGGGCTCTGGAAACACCATATATTTT
>once|TRBJ1-5|TRBV28|TRBD1
CASSLLGQGNQPQHF
TGTGCCAGCAGTTTACTGGGACAGGGAAATCAGCCCCAGCATTTT